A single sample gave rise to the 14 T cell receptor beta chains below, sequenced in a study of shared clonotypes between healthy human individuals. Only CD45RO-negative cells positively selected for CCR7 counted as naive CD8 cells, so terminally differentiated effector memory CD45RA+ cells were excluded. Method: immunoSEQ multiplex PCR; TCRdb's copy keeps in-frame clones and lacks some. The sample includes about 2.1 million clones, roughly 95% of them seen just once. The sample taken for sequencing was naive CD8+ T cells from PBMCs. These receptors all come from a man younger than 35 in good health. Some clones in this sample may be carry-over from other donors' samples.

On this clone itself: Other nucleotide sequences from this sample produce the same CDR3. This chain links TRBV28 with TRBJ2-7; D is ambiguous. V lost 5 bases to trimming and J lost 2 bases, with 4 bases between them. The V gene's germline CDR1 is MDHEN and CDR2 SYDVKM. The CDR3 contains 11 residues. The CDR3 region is CASSRTYEQYF. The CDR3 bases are TGTGCCAGCAGTCGCACCTACGAGCAGTACTTC.

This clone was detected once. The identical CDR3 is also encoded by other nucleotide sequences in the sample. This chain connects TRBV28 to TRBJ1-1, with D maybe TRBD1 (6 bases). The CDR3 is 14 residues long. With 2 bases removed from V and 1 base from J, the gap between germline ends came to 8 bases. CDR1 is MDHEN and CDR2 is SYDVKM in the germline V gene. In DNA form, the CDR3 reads TGTGCCAGCAGTTTAACGGACAGGAACACTGAAGCTTTCTTT. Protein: CASSLTDRNTEAFF.

The CDR3: CASSLSTQVSNTGELFF. CDR3 sequence (DNA): TGTGCCAGCAGCTTATCGACTCAGGTCTCGAACACCGGGGAGCTGTTTTTT. The chain carries TRBV5-5 and TRBJ2-2, with no clear D. V dropped 2 bases and J dropped 0 bases, with 14 bases sitting between them. The CDR3 length is 17 residues. The V gene's germline CDR1 is SGHKS and CDR2 YYEKEE (reference sequence).

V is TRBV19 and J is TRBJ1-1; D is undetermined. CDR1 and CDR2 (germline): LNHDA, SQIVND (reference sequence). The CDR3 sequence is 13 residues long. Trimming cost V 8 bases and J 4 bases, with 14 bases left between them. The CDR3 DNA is TGTGCCAGTCGTGGAGGTTATGGCACTGAAGCTTTCTTT. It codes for CASRGGYGTEAFF.

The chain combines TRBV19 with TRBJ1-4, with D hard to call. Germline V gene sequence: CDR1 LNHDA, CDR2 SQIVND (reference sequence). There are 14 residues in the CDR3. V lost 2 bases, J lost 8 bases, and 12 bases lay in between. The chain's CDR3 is CASSIRDSGEKLFF. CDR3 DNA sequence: TGTGCCAGTAGTATAAGGGATTCAGGAGAAAAACTGTTTTTT. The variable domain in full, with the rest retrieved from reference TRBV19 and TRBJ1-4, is DGGITQSPKYLFRKEGQNVTLSCEQNLNHDAMYWYRQDPGQGLRLIYYSQIVNDFQKGDIAEGYSVSREKKESFPLTVTSAQKNPTAFYLCASSIRDSGEKLFFGSGTQLSVL.

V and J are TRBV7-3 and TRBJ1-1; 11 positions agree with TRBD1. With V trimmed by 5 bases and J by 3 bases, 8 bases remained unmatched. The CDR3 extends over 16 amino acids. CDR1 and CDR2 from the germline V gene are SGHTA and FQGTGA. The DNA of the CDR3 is TGTGCCAGCAGCGACCGGGACAGGGGGTATGACACTGAAGCTTTCTTT. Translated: CASSDRDRGYDTEAFF.

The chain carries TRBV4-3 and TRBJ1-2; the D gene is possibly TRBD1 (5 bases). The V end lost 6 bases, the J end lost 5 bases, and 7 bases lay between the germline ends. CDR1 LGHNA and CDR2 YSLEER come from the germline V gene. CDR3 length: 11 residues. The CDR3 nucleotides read TGCGCCAGCAGGGGGGGATATGGCTACACCTTC. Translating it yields CASRGGYGYTF.

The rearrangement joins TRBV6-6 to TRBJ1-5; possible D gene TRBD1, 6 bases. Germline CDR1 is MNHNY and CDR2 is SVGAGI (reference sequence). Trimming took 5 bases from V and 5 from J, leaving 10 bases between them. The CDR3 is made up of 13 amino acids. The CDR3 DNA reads TGTGCCAGCAGTGGGACATCATATCAGCCCCAGCATTTT. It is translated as CASSGTSYQPQHF.

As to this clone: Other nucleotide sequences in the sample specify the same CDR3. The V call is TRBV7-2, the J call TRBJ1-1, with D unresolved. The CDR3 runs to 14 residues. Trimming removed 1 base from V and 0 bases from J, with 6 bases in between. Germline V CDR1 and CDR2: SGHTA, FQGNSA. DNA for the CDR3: TGTGCCAGCAGCTTAGGACGGCTGAACACTGAAGCTTTCTTT. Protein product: CASSLGRLNTEAFF. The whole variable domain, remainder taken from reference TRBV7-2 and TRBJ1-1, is GAGVSQSPSNKVTEKGKDVELRCDPISGHTALYWYRQSLGQGLEFLIYFQGNSAPDKSGLPSDRFSAERTGGSVSTLTIQRTQQEDSAVYLCASSLGRLNTEAFFGQGTRLTVV.

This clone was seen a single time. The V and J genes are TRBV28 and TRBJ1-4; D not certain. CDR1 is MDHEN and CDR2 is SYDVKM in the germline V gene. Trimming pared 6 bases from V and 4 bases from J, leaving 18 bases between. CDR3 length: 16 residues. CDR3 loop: CASSQLTGDINEKLFF. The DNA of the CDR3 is TGTGCCAGCAGCCAATTGACTGGGGATATTAATGAAAAACTGTTTTTT.

The CDR3 nucleotides are TGTGCCAGCAGTGCGACAGGGTTTAGCAATCAGCCCCAGCATTTT. This encodes CASSATGFSNQPQHF. The V gene is TRBV28, the J gene TRBJ1-5; 7 nucleotides match TRBD1. V lost 5 bases to trimming and J lost 0 bases; unmatched junction nucleotides: 4. The CDR3 is 15 amino acids. Germline CDR1 reads MDHEN; CDR2 reads SYDVKM.

This CDR3 is CASRVGLKETQYF. DNA for the CDR3: TGCGCCAGCCGGGTGGGGCTCAAGGAGACCCAGTACTTC. The chain uses TRBV10-2 and TRBJ2-5, with TRBD1 as a possible D gene (5 bases). The CDR3 sequence is 13 residues long. V was clipped by 8 bases and J by 5 bases, with 15 bases between them. Germline loops: CDR1 WSHSY, CDR2 SAAADI.

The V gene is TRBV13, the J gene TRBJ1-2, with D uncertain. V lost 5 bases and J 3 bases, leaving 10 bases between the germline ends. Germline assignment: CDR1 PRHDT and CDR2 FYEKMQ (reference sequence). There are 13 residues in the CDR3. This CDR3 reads CASSRPSYYGYTF. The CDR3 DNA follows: TGTGCCAGCAGCCGTCCTAGCTACTATGGCTACACCTTC.

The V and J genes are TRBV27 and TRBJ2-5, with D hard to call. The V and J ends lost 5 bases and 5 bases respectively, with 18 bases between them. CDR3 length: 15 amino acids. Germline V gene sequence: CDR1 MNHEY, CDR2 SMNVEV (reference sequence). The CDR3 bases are TGTGCCAGCAGTCCTATCCCAGGAGAGCCGGAGACCCAGTACTTC. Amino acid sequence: CASSPIPGEPETQYF.